Presented here are 9 T cell receptor beta chains from one specimen sequenced in a study of CD8+ T cells in alopecia areata. It was cDNA, reverse transcribed from extracted RNA, that served as the sequencing template. Clones were sequenced by immunoSEQ multiplex PCR, and TCRdb holds only the in-frame ones, with some missing. This sample has over 150,000 clones, with around three fifths found just once. The sequenced sample consisted of CD8+ T cells sorted from blood. These receptors originate from a human donor in good health.

This clone was counted a few times. The V gene is TRBV7-8, the J gene TRBJ2-3; D is uncertain. There are 14 residues in the CDR3. Germline loops: CDR1 SGHVS, CDR2 FQNEAQ. V was cut by 3 bases and J by 2 bases, with 9 bases left in between. The DNA of the CDR3 is TGTGCCAGCAGCTTGATACAGTCCACAGATACGCAGTATTTT. Protein product: CASSLIQSTDTQYF.

This sequence joins TRBV6-5 and TRBJ2-5; TRBD2 matches at 11 bases. CDR1 and CDR2 (germline): MNHEY, SVGAGI. The CDR3 consists of 15 residues. V was pared by 0 bases and J by 5 bases, with 2 bases of the junction left unmatched. CDR3 in DNA: TGTGCCAGCAGTTACTCGGGGACTAGCGGCGAGACCCAGTACTTC. Its translation is CASSYSGTSGETQYF.

The chain is built from TRBV27 and TRBJ1-5; no firm D call. The V and J ends lost 3 bases and 2 bases respectively, with 5 bases between them. The CDR3 loop spans 13 amino acids. The germline gives CDR1 MNHEY, CDR2 SMNVEV (reference sequence). CDR3 in amino acids: CASSFRGNQPQHF. Written as DNA, the CDR3 is TGTGCCAGCAGTTTTAGAGGCAATCAGCCCCAGCATTTT.

The chain joins TRBV29-1 to TRBJ2-1; D remains unclear. With 4 bases removed from V and 7 bases from J, the gap between germline ends came to 8 bases. Germline lookup yields CDR1 SQVTM and CDR2 ANQGSEA. The CDR3 extends over 11 amino acids. This chain's CDR3 is CSVALGNEQFF. The CDR3 DNA reads as TGCAGCGTTGCTTTAGGGAATGAGCAGTTCTTC.

This sequence joins TRBV7-9 and TRBJ2-1; 9 nucleotides line up with TRBD2. The CDR3 contains 15 residues. CDR1 and CDR2 (germline): SEHNR, FQNEAQ (reference sequence). Germline trimming cut 4 bases from V and 4 bases from J; bases unmatched to any gene: 5. CDR3 sequence reads: CASSSKRGAYNEQFF. CDR3 DNA: TGTGCCAGCAGCTCAAAGCGGGGGGCTTACAATGAGCAGTTCTTC.

V is TRBV25-1 and J is TRBJ2-1; TRBD2 matches 8 bases. V lost 4 bases and J lost 3; bases outside the gene matches: 2. The CDR3 has 14 amino acids. Per germline, CDR1 MGHDK and CDR2 SYGVNS. DNA of the CDR3: TGTGCCAGCAGTGTCAGCGGGGGCTACAATGAGCAGTTCTTC. It codes for CASSVSGGYNEQFF.

There are a few counts of this clone. The chain links TRBV9 to TRBJ1-2; D is undetermined. Trimming shortened V by 5 bases and J by 8 bases, and 19 bases separated the two germline ends. The CDR3 covers 14 residues. Germline V gene sequence: CDR1 SGDLS, CDR2 YYNGEE. CDR3 nucleotides: TGTGCCAGCAGGCCCCCGGGTGGTGCGCGGGGCTACACCTTC. Translated, it gives CASRPPGGARGYTF.

The genes are TRBV7-2 and TRBJ1-4; no definite D call. The germline V and J ends were trimmed by 0 bases and 8 bases, with 19 bases remaining between them. Per the germline V gene, CDR1 is SGHTA and CDR2 is FQGNSA. The CDR3 has 17 amino acids. The CDR3 DNA reads as TGTGCCAGCAGCTTAGCGACACCCGGGCCGAAGAAAGAAAAACTGTTTTTT. Translated, it gives CASSLATPGPKKEKLFF.

This clone was picked up a small number of times. The gene calls are TRBV2 and TRBJ2-5, with unresolved D. The length of the CDR3 is 13 residues. With 3 bases removed from V and 5 bases from J, the gap between germline ends came to 10 bases. The germline gives CDR1 SNHLY, CDR2 FYNNEI. In DNA, the CDR3 is TGTGCCAGCAGTGAGTGGCAGAGGGAGACCCAGTACTTC. Translation: CASSEWQRETQYF.